The rows below give T cell receptor beta chains drawn from one sample of a study of T cells in tumors after PD-1 blockade. Profiled with immunoSEQ multiplex PCR; TCRdb holds only in-frame clones, not every one. The repertoire includes tens of thousands of clones, roughly 70% of them detected once, and roughly 4.7% sits in the top ten. Here the sequenced sample was PBMCs, taken after anti-PD-1 treatment. The receptor source for this set is a human donor with basal cell carcinoma. Both conserved end residues are part of each CDR3. A D gene is named only where the DNA matches it firmly. Clone size appears in some rows only: once, few, many, or a class for an expanded clone.

V	D	size	J	CDR3	DNA
TRBV7-2	TRBD2	.	TRBJ2-4	CASSFTGGPKNIQYF	TGTGCCAGCAGCTTTACGGGGGGACCCAAAAACATTCAGTACTTC
TRBV4-2	TRBD2	.	TRBJ2-1	CASSQEVSAGVYNEQFF	TGTGCCAGCAGCCAAGAAGTGTCGGCGGGGGTTTACAATGAGCAGTTCTTC
TRBV7-9	TRBD2	few	TRBJ2-5	CASSRLAGQETQYF	TGTGCCAGCTCAAGACTAGCGGGGCAAGAGACCCAGTACTTC
TRBV2	.	once	TRBJ2-6	CASSQEFSGANVLTF	TGTGCCAGCAGCCAAGAGTTCTCTGGGGCCAACGTCCTGACTTTC
TRBV7-2	.	.	TRBJ2-7	CASSKLGGVPGEQYF	TGTGCCAGCAGCAAACTGGGTGGCGTGCCGGGCGAGCAGTACTTC
TRBV15	TRBD1	.	TRBJ1-2	CATSRDRQGGGYTF	TGTGCCACCAGCAGAGATCGACAGGGAGGCGGCTACACCTTC
TRBV5-1	.	.	TRBJ2-7	CASSQNSYEQYF	TGCGCCAGCAGCCAGAACTCCTACGAGCAGTACTTC
TRBV5-1	.	.	TRBJ1-1	CASPQTDNNTEAFF	TGCGCCAGCCCCCAGACAGATAATAACACTGAAGCTTTCTTT
TRBV6-2/TRBV6-3	.	few	TRBJ1-5	CASSYLGTQHF	TGTGCCAGCAGTTACTTGGGGACCCAGCATTTT
TRBV11-2	.	.	TRBJ1-1	CASSLHLAAGRAMNTEAFF	TGTGCCAGCAGCTTACATCTAGCCGCAGGTCGGGCCATGAACACTGAAGCTTTCTTT
TRBV27	.	.	TRBJ2-7	CASSRGGAPNYEQYF	TGTGCCAGCAGCCGAGGGGGGGCCCCTAACTACGAGCAGTACTTC
TRBV7-8	TRBD2	.	TRBJ2-7	CASSLALVAGGRGEQYF	TGTGCCAGCAGCTTAGCGCTTGTCGCGGGGGGTCGCGGAGAGCAGTACTTC
TRBV4-1	.	many	TRBJ1-1	CASSRGPAGDTEAFF	TGCGCCAGCAGCCGAGGACCGGCCGGGGACACTGAAGCTTTCTTT
TRBV19	.	.	TRBJ1-4	CASSIGGGSTNEKLFF	TGTGCCAGTAGTATAGGGGGGGGCTCAACTAATGAAAAACTGTTTTTT
TRBV7-9	.	few	TRBJ1-6	CASISTGNSPLHF	TGTGCCAGCATCTCCACTGGGAATTCACCCCTCCACTTT
TRBV27	.	.	TRBJ2-4	CASSSSPAGQNIQYF	TGTGCCAGCAGTTCTTCCCCCGCAGGACAAAACATTCAGTACTTC
TRBV6-5	TRBD2	few	TRBJ2-7	CASSPAGVGYEQYF	TGTGCCAGCAGTCCAGCGGGGGTAGGGTACGAGCAGTACTTC
TRBV4-2	.	.	TRBJ1-2	CASSQNPSPNYGYTF	TGTGCCAGCAGCCAAAACCCAAGCCCTAACTATGGCTACACCTTC
TRBV10-3	.	.	TRBJ2-7	CAISESGRGEQYF	TGTGCCATCAGTGAGTCCGGCAGGGGCGAGCAGTACTTC
TRBV4-2	TRBD1	.	TRBJ2-3	CASSTPTGVTDTQYF	TGTGCCAGCAGCACTCCGACAGGGGTAACAGATACGCAGTATTTT
TRBV10-1	TRBD1	.	TRBJ2-6	CASSGQGAGANVLTF	TGCGCCAGCAGTGGACAGGGCGCTGGGGCCAACGTCCTGACTTTC
TRBV11-1	TRBD1	.	TRBJ1-1	CASSRRDRGSSEAFF	TGTGCCAGCAGCCGCCGGGACAGGGGGTCCTCTGAAGCTTTCTTT
TRBV4-1	.	few	TRBJ1-5	CASSQETASNQPQHF	TGCGCCAGCAGCCAAGAAACAGCGAGCAATCAGCCCCAGCATTTT
TRBV10-3	.	.	TRBJ2-4	CAISEFLYGAKNIQYF	TGTGCCATCAGTGAGTTTCTTTATGGGGCCAAAAACATTCAGTACTTC
TRBV5-1	.	.	TRBJ1-1	CASSVDARTEAFF	TGCGCCAGCAGCGTCGATGCCCGCACTGAAGCTTTCTTT
TRBV5-1	.	.	TRBJ2-6	CASGVGTGANVLTF	TGCGCCAGCGGCGTAGGAACTGGGGCCAACGTCCTGACTTTC
TRBV7-2	TRBD2	.	TRBJ2-2	CASSPGGLIGELFF	TGTGCCAGCAGCCCCGGGGGGTTGATCGGGGAGCTGTTTTTT
TRBV6-5	.	once	TRBJ2-3	CASRTLVLDTQYF	TGTGCCAGCAGGACACTAGTTTTAGATACGCAGTATTTT
TRBV5-1	TRBD1	.	TRBJ1-4	CASSVTGGTGGVTVF	TGCGCCAGCAGCGTTACAGGGGGCACGGGCGGGGTAACTGTTTTT
TRBV6-5	.	.	TRBJ1-2	CASREPRIIYGYTF	TGTGCCAGCAGGGAGCCCAGGATTATCTATGGCTACACCTTC
TRBV28	TRBD2	.	TRBJ2-7	CASSFLAGGKTSYEQYF	TGTGCCAGCAGTTTCCTAGCGGGGGGAAAAACCTCCTACGAGCAGTACTTC
TRBV12-3/TRBV12-4	.	.	TRBJ1-2	CASSLGQQSGYTF	TGTGCCAGCAGTTTAGGCCAGCAGTCTGGCTACACCTTC
TRBV7-8	TRBD1	.	TRBJ2-7	CASSWDRRYEQYF	TGTGCCAGCAGCTGGGACAGGAGATACGAGCAGTACTTC
TRBV5-5	.	.	TRBJ2-1	CASSLGSGPYNEQFF	TGTGCCAGCAGCTTGGGTAGCGGACCCTACAATGAGCAGTTCTTC
TRBV24-1	.	.	TRBJ2-2	CATSDLPRTGELFF	TGTGCCACCAGTGATTTGCCCAGAACCGGGGAGCTGTTTTTT
TRBV24-1	.	few	TRBJ1-5	CATNPYHQPQHF	TGTGCCACCAACCCATACCATCAGCCCCAGCATTTT
TRBV6-6	.	.	TRBJ1-2	CASSRTASNYGYTF	TGTGCCAGCAGCCGGACAGCCTCTAACTATGGCTACACCTTC
TRBV5-4	.	.	TRBJ2-6	CASSGESGANVLTF	TGTGCCAGCAGTGGGGAATCTGGGGCCAACGTCCTGACTTTC
TRBV29-1	.	.	TRBJ1-1	CSVFGGPNIMNTEAFF	TGCAGCGTCTTCGGGGGGCCAAACATAATGAACACTGAAGCTTTCTTT
TRBV5-1	.	.	TRBJ2-5	CASSLYSLQETQYF	TGCGCCAGCAGCTTGTACAGCCTCCAAGAGACCCAGTACTTC
TRBV30	.	few	TRBJ1-1	CAWSVREGTEAFF	TGTGCCTGGAGTGTACGCGAGGGAACTGAAGCTTTCTTT
TRBV9	.	.	TRBJ2-1	CASSSPTVGEQFF	TGTGCCAGCAGCTCCCCTACCGTGGGTGAGCAGTTCTTC
TRBV6-2/TRBV6-3	.	few	TRBJ2-1	CASSYQGEINEQFF	TGTGCCAGCAGTTACCAGGGAGAAATAAATGAGCAGTTCTTC
TRBV30	.	.	TRBJ2-4	CAWRGRGKNIQYF	TGTGCCTGGAGGGGTAGGGGGAAAAACATTCAGTACTTC
TRBV2	.	.	TRBJ1-1	CASSPSGRNTEAFF	TGTGCCAGCAGCCCCTCGGGGCGGAACACTGAAGCTTTCTTT
TRBV18	.	.	TRBJ2-5	CASSPRGETQYF	TGTGCCAGCTCACCAAGGGGAGAGACCCAGTACTTC
TRBV5-8	.	.	TRBJ1-1	CASSPGGGITEAFF	TGTGCCAGCAGCCCCGGAGGGGGGATCACTGAAGCTTTCTTT
TRBV5-1	TRBD1	.	TRBJ1-2	CASSQGTGPNYGYTF	TGCGCCAGCAGCCAGGGGACAGGACCTAACTATGGCTACACCTTC
TRBV5-1	.	.	TRBJ1-5	CASSLGVGSYSNQPQHF	TGCGCCAGCAGCTTGGGGGTTGGCAGCTATAGCAATCAGCCCCAGCATTTT
TRBV5-4	.	few	TRBJ1-2	CASTSRPPYGYTF	TGTGCCAGCACCTCGAGACCTCCCTATGGCTACACCTTC
TRBV5-1	.	few	TRBJ1-6	CASRTDLNSPLHF	TGCGCCAGCAGGACGGACCTTAATTCACCCCTCCACTTT
TRBV5-1	.	.	TRBJ1-1	CASSLGGRGEAFF	TGCGCCAGCAGCCTAGGGGGACGGGGTGAAGCTTTCTTT
TRBV30	TRBD1	.	TRBJ2-7	CAWTAGTGVSYEQYF	TGTGCCTGGACCGCAGGGACAGGGGTATCCTACGAGCAGTACTTC
TRBV2	.	once	TRBJ1-1	CASSVVGGDIGTEAFF	TGTGCCAGCAGTGTAGTAGGGGGAGATATAGGGACTGAAGCTTTCTTT
TRBV27	TRBD1	.	TRBJ1-1	CASRRDRREATEAFF	TGTGCCAGCAGGCGGGACAGGAGAGAGGCGACTGAAGCTTTCTTT
TRBV6-5	.	.	TRBJ2-2	CASSYWGRNTGELFF	TGTGCCAGCAGTTACTGGGGGCGGAACACCGGGGAGCTGTTTTTT
TRBV19	TRBD1	.	TRBJ1-3	CASSIGTASGNTIYF	TGTGCCAGTAGTATCGGGACAGCCTCTGGAAACACCATATATTTT